A selection of T cell receptor beta chains follows, all from one sample in a study of shared clonotypes between healthy human individuals. The assay was immunoSEQ multiplex PCR, and TCRdb's table has in-frame clones only and misses some. The profile shows hundreds of thousands of clones, about 96% of them singletons. The sample taken for sequencing was naive CD4+ T cells sorted from blood. These receptors originate from a woman aged 30 to 39 in good health. The CDR3 runs from the conserved cysteine through the conserved F or W. Each record gives: CDR3 protein, clone size, V gene. Only some rows state a clone size, as once, few, many or a class for expanded clones.

CDR3aa: CASSQGQAGGSYEQYF; abundance: NA; v_gene: TRBV7-3
CDR3aa: CASSSTTSYEQYF; abundance: NA; v_gene: TRBV11-2
CDR3aa: CASSFRIGEKLFF; abundance: NA; v_gene: TRBV5-8
CDR3aa: CASSPLPSADSLSGNTIYF; abundance: NA; v_gene: TRBV7-7
CDR3aa: CASSVGRKYEKLFF; abundance: NA; v_gene: TRBV9
CDR3aa: CASSFSRGIRYNEQFF; abundance: NA; v_gene: TRBV5-4
CDR3aa: CASTQRAPQETQYF; abundance: NA; v_gene: TRBV6-5
CDR3aa: CASSEFPSGATDTQYF; abundance: once; v_gene: TRBV25-1
CDR3aa: CASSLFDRAGTEAFF; abundance: NA; v_gene: TRBV7-9
CDR3aa: CASSEQGTDEKLFF; abundance: once; v_gene: TRBV2
CDR3aa: CASSFLGQTPNTEAFF; abundance: once; v_gene: TRBV11-1
CDR3aa: CSASRGYEQYF; abundance: NA; v_gene: TRBV20-1
CDR3aa: CASSQHERTQMNTEAFF; abundance: NA; v_gene: TRBV4-2
CDR3aa: CASSLSGTKPSSGNTIYF; abundance: NA; v_gene: TRBV5-1
CDR3aa: CASSANPGQGGNTGELFF; abundance: once; v_gene: TRBV28
CDR3aa: CASSPRAYSGGSHNEQFF; abundance: NA; v_gene: TRBV5-1
CDR3aa: CASSVDYDAGAYEQYF; abundance: NA; v_gene: TRBV9
CDR3aa: CASGVTSETQYF; abundance: NA; v_gene: TRBV6-1
CDR3aa: CASSGRTSGRTDTQYF; abundance: NA; v_gene: TRBV13
CDR3aa: CAISGTGGSDTQYF; abundance: NA; v_gene: TRBV10-3
CDR3aa: CASSSTGTGGTGELFF; abundance: once; v_gene: TRBV11-1
CDR3aa: CASSLGWGDEQYF; abundance: NA; v_gene: TRBV7-6
CDR3aa: CASSLGWGSTEEQYF; abundance: NA; v_gene: TRBV5-1
CDR3aa: CASSPYRGTYEQYF; abundance: NA; v_gene: TRBV28
CDR3aa: CASSLVAGGPPGSSYNEQFF; abundance: NA; v_gene: TRBV5-1
CDR3aa: CAISEPTGKTNTGELFF; abundance: NA; v_gene: TRBV10-3
CDR3aa: CASSWTNRREIYEQYF; abundance: NA; v_gene: TRBV5-1
CDR3aa: CASGRTEVEPQHF; abundance: few; v_gene: TRBV6-5
CDR3aa: CAISVGGTRLSDTQYF; abundance: NA; v_gene: TRBV10-3
CDR3aa: CASSLVGGTGAWTEAFF; abundance: NA; v_gene: TRBV7-8
CDR3aa: CASSSGQGVGGNQPQHF; abundance: NA; v_gene: TRBV19
CDR3aa: CASRLLGSSYNEQFF; abundance: NA; v_gene: TRBV5-1
CDR3aa: CASSLSISAVVRGGNTEAFF; abundance: NA; v_gene: TRBV27
CDR3aa: CASRSGDIQYF; abundance: NA; v_gene: TRBV2
CDR3aa: CASSTGTGELFF; abundance: NA; v_gene: TRBV28
CDR3aa: CASSPADGREGVGETQYF; abundance: NA; v_gene: TRBV28
CDR3aa: CASSVGQTYEQYF; abundance: NA; v_gene: TRBV5-1
CDR3aa: CASSLSSGSQNEQFF; abundance: NA; v_gene: TRBV5-4
CDR3aa: CASRSDRPGEPFF; abundance: once; v_gene: TRBV2
CDR3aa: CASSYRGVAGGGNEQFF; abundance: NA; v_gene: TRBV7-2
CDR3aa: CASSLWAAGVASNEQFF; abundance: once; v_gene: TRBV7-6
CDR3aa: CAGSRGPEAYGYTF; abundance: NA; v_gene: TRBV2
CDR3aa: CASSFRSPGQGMVFYGYTF; abundance: NA; v_gene: TRBV11-2
CDR3aa: CASSGTTYTEAFF; abundance: NA; v_gene: TRBV5-4
CDR3aa: CASSPQTSGSYEQYF; abundance: NA; v_gene: TRBV5-1
CDR3aa: CASSRETLGTDTQYF; abundance: NA; v_gene: TRBV4-1
CDR3aa: CASSLYPDTDEKLFF; abundance: NA; v_gene: TRBV28
CDR3aa: CATSRARAGGQTDTQYF; abundance: NA; v_gene: TRBV15
CDR3aa: CASSIGQAGNYGYTF; abundance: once; v_gene: TRBV19
CDR3aa: CASSLVTAYEQYF; abundance: NA; v_gene: TRBV11-2
CDR3aa: CASRTLAAAYNEQFF; abundance: NA; v_gene: TRBV4-1
CDR3aa: CASSFQGPSGNTIYF; abundance: NA; v_gene: TRBV7-2